The present entry profiles one T cell receptor (beta chain) with its context. Antigen: not known. This specimen comes from a study of post-analysis software for immune sequencing data. Findings and caveats of the study: Comparison with controls showed significantly lower normalized Chao1 diversity in multiple sclerosis patients. In patients, about five TRBV segments were more frequent than in controls, with TRBV5-6, TRBV5-1 and TRBV20-1 among them. Batch-matched samples strongly co-clustered by F measure.

The TCR beta cDNA libraries carried unique molecular identifiers. TCRdb reprocessed the PCR reads with MiXCR, giving one entry per CDR3 protein. The table shows fewer than 600,000 distinct CDR3 sequences, with roughly 45% occurring only once. Germline V gene data show CDR1 as SGHRS and CDR2 as YFSETQ. The CDR3 consists of 18 residues. V was trimmed by 0 bases and J by 1 base, leaving 19 bases between them. V is TRBV5-1 and J is TRBJ1-1; D call uncertain. Sequenced material: blood. The clonotype originates from a girl aged 5-17 years with multiple sclerosis. The CDR3 region is CASSLASLSSSWNTEAFF. CDR3 in DNA: TGCGCCAGCAGCTTGGCGTCGCTTTCTTCGTCCTGGAACACTGAAGCTTTCTTT.